Listed below are T cell receptor beta chains from one sample, sequenced in a study of lymphopenia after photon versus proton radiotherapy. This table comes from immunoSEQ multiplex PCR, and its TCRdb copy is limited to in-frame clones, with some not included. Of about 16,000 clones listed, approximately 90% were seen once; the top ten hold over 55%. The input for sequencing was peripheral blood, taken from a patient treated with proton-based radiotherapy. The source of these receptors is a woman aged 60-70 years with cholangiocarcinoma. Some clones in this sample may be carry-over from other donors' samples. Each CDR3 is given with its conserved first and last residue. D genes are given only for firm matches. Rows may omit the clone size; those that give it use once, few, many or a size class.

abundance	v_gene	d_gene	j_gene	CDR3nt	CDR3aa
.	TRBV5-1	TRBD1	TRBJ1-1	TGCGCCAGCAGCGCCCGACAGGGGAGGAACACTGAAGCTTTCTTT	CASSARQGRNTEAFF
.	TRBV27	TRBD2	TRBJ2-7	TGTGCCAGCAGTTTATTGGGGACTAGCGGCTACGAGCAGTACTTC	CASSLLGTSGYEQYF
.	TRBV7-6	.	TRBJ1-1	TGTGCCAGCAGCCCAGAGGGGCGGGGGGCGCTTAAAAGGAACACTGAAGCTTTCTTT	CASSPEGRGALKRNTEAFF
.	TRBV11-2	.	TRBJ1-1	TGTGCCAGCAGCTTAGGATCAGACAACACTGAAGCTTTCTTT	CASSLGSDNTEAFF
.	TRBV5-1	TRBD2	TRBJ2-1	TGCGCCAGCAGCTTGGGACTGACTAGCAACTCCTACAATGAGCAGTTCTTC	CASSLGLTSNSYNEQFF
.	TRBV7-9	.	TRBJ1-3	TGTGCCAGCAGCTTCATAGACAGTTCTGGAAACACCATATATTTT	CASSFIDSSGNTIYF
.	TRBV7-7	.	TRBJ1-4	TGTGCTAGCAGCTCTGGGGGGAGCAATGAAAAACTGTTTTTT	CASSSGGSNEKLFF
.	TRBV14	.	TRBJ2-1	TGTGCCAGCAGCCAAGGAAGAACCGAGCAGTTCTTC	CASSQGRTEQFF
.	TRBV5-4	.	TRBJ2-5	TGTGCCAGCAGCGCGGGACAGAGAGAAGAGACCCAGTACTTC	CASSAGQREETQYF
.	TRBV6-1	.	TRBJ2-1	TGTGCCACAGTGCGCATTCTAGGATACAATGAGCAGTTCTTC	CATVRILGYNEQFF
.	TRBV14	.	TRBJ2-3	TGTGCCAGCAGCCATCTGGGGGCGGATAAGGATACGCAGTATTTT	CASSHLGADKDTQYF
.	TRBV20-1	.	TRBJ2-7	TGCAGTGCTAGGGCCAGGGAGAGGCAGTACTTC	CSARARERQYF
.	TRBV30	.	TRBJ1-1	TGTGCCTGGAACGCCCAGGAGGGCACTGAAGCTTTCTTT	CAWNAQEGTEAFF
.	TRBV5-1	.	TRBJ2-3	TGCGCCAGCAGCTTGGGCGGGACAGTAGTAGGAGATACGCAGTATTTT	CASSLGGTVVGDTQYF
.	TRBV2	.	TRBJ1-5	TGTGCCAGCAGGGGTCTAGGGTCTGGCAATCAGCCCCAGCATTTT	CASRGLGSGNQPQHF
.	TRBV15	TRBD1	TRBJ1-1	TGTGCCACCAGCAGAGCTACAGGGGGCCCTGAAGCTTTCTTT	CATSRATGGPEAFF
.	TRBV7-8	.	TRBJ1-1	TGTGCCAGCAGCTTGGGGGGAGTGGACACTGAAGCTTTCTTT	CASSLGGVDTEAFF
.	TRBV11-2	.	TRBJ1-1	TGTGCCAGCAGCCCAGGACTGACGGGAGCTTTCTTT	CASSPGLTGAFF
.	TRBV5-1	.	TRBJ2-2	TGCGCCAGCACGCAGCAGGCGAACACCGGGGAGCTGTTTTTT	CASTQQANTGELFF
.	TRBV27	.	TRBJ2-3	TGTGCCAGCAGGGACGGAGGAACAGATACGCAGTATTTT	CASRDGGTDTQYF
.	TRBV6-6	.	TRBJ1-4	TGTGCCAGCAGTTTTGGGATGAGCAATGAAAAACTGTTTTTT	CASSFGMSNEKLFF
.	TRBV15	.	TRBJ1-1	TGTGCCACCTCTCTTAGGGGCATGAACACTGAAGCTTTCTTT	CATSLRGMNTEAFF
.	TRBV6-5	TRBD2	TRBJ2-5	TGTGCCAGCAAGGTAGCGGGGGTGAGGGAGACCCAGTACTTC	CASKVAGVRETQYF
.	TRBV5-4	.	TRBJ1-2	TGTGCCAGCAGCTTGGAAGGGCCCGAGCGAGGCTACACCTTC	CASSLEGPERGYTF
.	TRBV6-1	.	TRBJ2-1	TGTGCCAGCAGTGCCCGGGGCCTAGGTGAGGAGTTCTTC	CASSARGLGEEFF
.	TRBV6-6	.	TRBJ2-5	TGTGCCAGCAGTTACAGGGGAGAGACCCAGTACTTC	CASSYRGETQYF
.	TRBV9	.	TRBJ1-6	TGTGCCAGCAGCGCCCGGGCAGCAGCCTATAATTCACCCCTCCACTTT	CASSARAAAYNSPLHF
.	TRBV29-1	.	TRBJ1-1	TGCAGCGTTGAAGGTGGATTTGAAGCTTTCTTT	CSVEGGFEAFF
.	TRBV7-9	TRBD2	TRBJ2-1	TGTGCCAGCAGCTTAGCAAGCGGGGGTGAGGATGAGCAGTTCTTC	CASSLASGGEDEQFF
.	TRBV5-4	.	TRBJ2-4	TGTGCCAGCAGCCTTAAGGAATTGGGGCGGACGGCCAAAAACATTCAGTACTTC	CASSLKELGRTAKNIQYF
.	TRBV18	.	TRBJ1-2	TGTGCCAGCTCATACCTCGCTAACTATGGCTACACCTTC	CASSYLANYGYTF
.	TRBV5-4	.	TRBJ2-1	TGTGCCAGCAGCTTCGGGCAGGGGAGAGTCAATGAGCAGTTCTTC	CASSFGQGRVNEQFF
once	TRBV19	TRBD1	TRBJ2-1	TGTGCCAGTAGTATCGGGACAGGGGTCCTCTACAATGAGCAGTTCTTC	CASSIGTGVLYNEQFF
.	TRBV2	.	TRBJ2-5	TGTGCCAGCAGTGAGACGATAGAGACCCAGTACTTC	CASSETIETQYF
.	TRBV7-9	TRBD1	TRBJ2-7	TGTGCCAGCAGCCACGACAGGGGCCAGTCCTACGAGCAGTACTTC	CASSHDRGQSYEQYF
.	TRBV20-1	.	TRBJ2-5	TGCAGTGCTAGAGAAAGAGAGACCCAGTACTTC	CSARERETQYF
medium-sized	TRBV7-2	.	TRBJ2-3	TGTGCCGGAACCCCATATAGGTTGAGCACAGATACGCAGTATTTT	CAGTPYRLSTDTQYF
once	TRBV19	.	TRBJ1-4	TGTGCCAGTAGTATTACGTCCGGAACTAATGAAAAACTGTTTTTT	CASSITSGTNEKLFF
.	TRBV27	TRBD2	TRBJ2-1	TGTGCCAGCAGTTCAGGGCGGGAGGGCCTTAATGAGCAGTTCTTC	CASSSGREGLNEQFF
.	TRBV9	.	TRBJ2-1	TGTGCCAGCAGCGTATCCCTAACCAATGAGCAGTTCTTC	CASSVSLTNEQFF
.	TRBV27	TRBD1	TRBJ1-5	TGTGCCAGCAGTAACACAGGGGACCCTCTCTATAGCAATCAGCCCCAGCATTTT	CASSNTGDPLYSNQPQHF
.	TRBV27	TRBD1	TRBJ2-3	TGTGCCAGCAGTTTTGGTTTGTGGGACAGGCCCACAGATACGCAGTATTTT	CASSFGLWDRPTDTQYF
.	TRBV7-9	TRBD1	TRBJ2-7	TGTGCCAGCAGCCCCGATGGTGACAGGGGCTACGAGCAGTACTTC	CASSPDGDRGYEQYF
.	TRBV19	TRBD1	TRBJ2-5	TGTGCCAGTAGTATCGCCGGGACAGAAAAAGAGACCCAGTACTTC	CASSIAGTEKETQYF
.	TRBV6-5	.	TRBJ1-2	TGTGCCAGCAGTTACACCGGGACTGAGTTAAACTATGGCTACACCTTC	CASSYTGTELNYGYTF